This T cell receptor beta chain was found in a study of OX40 agonist ivuxolimab in advanced cancers. On the study more broadly: Aged roughly 20 to 79 with a mean of roughly 65 years, they were around 83% male.

The germline CDR1 and CDR2 sequences are LNHDA and SQIVND (reference sequence). The CDR3 totals 17 residues, both ends included. Here immunoSEQ multiplex PCR was the method, and the copy in TCRdb shows in-frame clones only, minus some. Seen here are 70,000 to 80,000 clones, approximately 78% observed once, and the top ten hold approximately 5%. Turning to this clone: Because the CDR3's place on the DNA is in doubt, the DNA is left out and the CDR3 is given as listed by TCRdb.

V gene TRBV19 combines with J gene TRBJ1-3; the table's D call, TRBD1, was not checked against the DNA. The clonotype comes from an adult with an advanced solid tumor such as melanoma, head and neck, liver or kidney cancer. This sample comprised CD4+ or CD8+ T cells sorted from blood, obtained in a trial of the OX40 agonist ivuxolimab. CDR3 loop: CASTSGQGDFITDTIYF.